What follows is one T cell receptor (beta chain) and its context. Its antigen is not yet known. It has no much larger one-base neighbor in the sample; base qualities were not kept. This sample also contains other DNA sequences that code for the same CDR3. Enrolling through a virtual design, the prospective study's participants ranged in age from roughly 18 to 89 years and lived across 20 to 25 United States geographic areas. To assign participants to cohorts, the prospective study relied on clinical history that participants themselves reported in a screening survey and a study questionnaire. Recovered participants in ImmuneRACE Cohort 3 were defined as having two consecutive negative NP/OP PCR tests, clearance from a healthcare professional, or resolution of symptoms. Each participant in the prospective study had whole blood, serum and a nasopharyngeal or oropharyngeal swab collected by mobile phlebotomists. Prospective study participants could optionally give additional blood draws and questionnaires over an approximately two-month period. Before DNA extraction, prospective study blood samples were shipped either frozen or at room temperature.

Reading from cysteine to phenylalanine, the CDR3 counts 12 amino acids. Solely the CDR3 DNA is kept, with 36 bases framed from the first base. CDR1 and CDR2 (SQVTM, ANQGSEA) derive from the germline V gene. V and J lose 3 bases and 1 base, and a span of 6 bases separates them. This specimen belongs to a study of blood T cell repertoires in COVID-19 (TCRdb year 2020). Describing the broader study: Samples from collaborators originated in the United States, Italy and Spain and spanned both the acute and convalescent phases of COVID-19. A de-identified subject ID, COVID-19 status, age in years and sex were almost always included in the sample metadata. The repertoires were released in a freely available public database intended as a resource for research on the immune response to SARS-CoV-2. The samples were drawn from two sources: the first 160 participants of the ongoing ImmuneRACE study, and some 1,300 subjects contributed by 6 global collaborators. Where available, HLA class I and class II types were obtained from metadata supplied by the sample provider rather than from assay-based typing. Deeply sampled blood TCRbeta repertoires from subjects exposed to, actively infected with, or recovered from COVID-19 were included in the dataset. The prospective study material was composed of cDNA or gDNA derived from T cells, B-cell-depleted T cells, or PBMCs. The investigation overall reported the following: Clinical and demographic metadata were provided uncurated, with the amount varying by source and participant.

TCRbeta CDR3 regions were amplified from genomic DNA using the immunoSEQ Assay, a bias-controlled multiplex PCR. As for the authors' bioinformatics: The number of nucleated cells in each sample was estimated from the amplification of reference gene primers within the assay. Sequence reads were collapsed and filtered to measure the absolute abundance of every unique TCRbeta CDR3 rearrangement. For each sample, productive Simpson clonality was calculated as the square root of Simpson's diversity index across productive rearrangements. TCRdb mirrors the immuneACCESS table, restricted to in-frame sequences. Some clones are absent from its copies; in checked studies, under half trace to an unresolved V gene, and the reason for the others is unknown. V and J calls and clone size are copied from that table; D and trimming were computed from the DNA. The sample has approximately 230,000 clones on record, almost 85% of them singletons. The ten largest clones add up to 15% of the sample.

The TCR was taken from a man aged 35 to 55 who had recovered from COVID-19. Recombination connected TRBV29-1 to TRBJ1-1, with TRBD1 perhaps the D gene, on 6 matching bases. Sequencing was done on a sample of PBMCs or T cells enriched from blood (not recorded which). The DNA sequence is TGCAGCGTTGACAGGGGGAACACTGAAGCTTTCTTT. This translates into CSVDRGNTEAFF.